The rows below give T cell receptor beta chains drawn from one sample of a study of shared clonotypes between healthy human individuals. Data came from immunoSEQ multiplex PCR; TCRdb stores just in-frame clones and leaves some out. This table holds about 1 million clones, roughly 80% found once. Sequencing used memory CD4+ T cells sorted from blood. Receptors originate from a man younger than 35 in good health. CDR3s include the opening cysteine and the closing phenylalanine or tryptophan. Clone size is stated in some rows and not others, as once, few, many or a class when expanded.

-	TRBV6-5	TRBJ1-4	CASSYSPNEKLFF
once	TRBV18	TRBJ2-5	CASSPTAQETQYF
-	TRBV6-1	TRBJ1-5	CASISQGNQPQHF
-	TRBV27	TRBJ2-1	CASSSPGLAGGSDEQFF
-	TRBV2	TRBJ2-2	CASSSGLNTGELFF
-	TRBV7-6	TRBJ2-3	CASSWVAADTQYF
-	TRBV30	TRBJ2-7	CAWSEAYEQYF
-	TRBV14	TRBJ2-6	CASSPWEGRLISGANVLTF
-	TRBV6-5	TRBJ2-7	CASSYQADYEQYF
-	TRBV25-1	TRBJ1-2	CASSEEGSRTMGYTF
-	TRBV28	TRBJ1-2	CASSLGESGYTF
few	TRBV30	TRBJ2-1	CAWRLVNEQFF
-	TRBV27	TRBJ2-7	CASSQGQGAEQYF
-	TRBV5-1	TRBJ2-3	CASSNSGAGDTQYF
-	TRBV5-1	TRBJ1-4	CASSSDSLKEKLFF
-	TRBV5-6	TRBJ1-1	CASSLVRNTEAFF
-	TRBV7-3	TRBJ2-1	CASSLGSGGLSDNEQFF
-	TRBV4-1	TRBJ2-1	CASSHYNEQFF
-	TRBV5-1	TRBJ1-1	CASSLQQRPMNTEAFF
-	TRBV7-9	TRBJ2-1	CASSLDRAQYNEQFF
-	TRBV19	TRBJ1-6	CASNKGVSPLHF
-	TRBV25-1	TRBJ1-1	CASSWNVVAEAFF
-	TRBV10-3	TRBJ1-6	CAISLGGENSPLHF
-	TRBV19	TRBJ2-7	CASSRQASSYEQYF
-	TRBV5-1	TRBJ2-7	CASSLVSGTGGDEQYF
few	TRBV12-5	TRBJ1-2	CASGFDLGGYTF
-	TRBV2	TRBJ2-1	CASRGLYNEQFF
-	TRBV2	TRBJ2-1	CASISLSPGPAQFF
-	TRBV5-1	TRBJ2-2	CASLSAGTANTGELFF
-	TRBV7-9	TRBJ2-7	CASSLAGTNYEQYF
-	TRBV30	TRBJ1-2	CAWSTGGYGYTF
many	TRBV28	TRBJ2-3	CASTIAGLTDTQYF